The entry that follows covers one T cell receptor (beta chain) sequence. Seattle patients were enrolled during active infection and followed longitudinally. Germline V gene data show CDR1 as SGHTA and CDR2 as FQGNSA. CDR3 length: 19 residues. J gave up 0 bases and V 1 base, and 13 bases lay outside the gene matches. This entry comes from a study of blood T cell repertoires in COVID-19. The method was immunoSEQ multiplex PCR; TCRdb's version includes in-frame clones alone and lacks a portion of them. The table lists over 250,000 clones, just over 90% of them singletons. The sequenced sample consisted of peripheral blood. The TCR sequence derives from a woman in her twenties or thirties with COVID-19, enrolled during active disease. The J gene is TRBJ2-3, the V gene TRBV7-2; TRBD2 matches at 7 bases. The CDR3 sequence is CASSLVFGGASGSTDTQYF. DNA of the CDR3: TGTGCCAGCAGCTTAGTCTTTGGAGGGGCTAGCGGAAGCACAGATACGCAGTATTTT.